This TCR beta chain was obtained from a study of early T cells in non-severe SARS-CoV-2 infection. Study details: Sequenced bulk RNA came from whole blood that was unsorted, and chains were unpaired.

A note on this clonotype: The antigen is undetermined. One junction end disagrees with the germline gene, perhaps due to a read error.

Broader study findings: Matching against VDJdb likely underestimated virus-specific expansions, favoring anti-spike CD8.

TCRdb used MiXCR to reprocess the 5' RACE reads, holding one entry per CDR3 protein. The sample holds roughly 69,000 distinct CDR3 sequences; roughly a tenth are singletons and the top ten take 5.9%. The material sequenced was whole blood. The sequence derives from an adult who was a healthcare worker with PCR-confirmed SARS-CoV-2 infection or an uninfected control (not recorded which).

CDR3 protein: CASRLAATGGLFF. CDR3 DNA: TGTGCCAGCAGACTAGCAGCTACCGGGGGGCTGTTTTTT. This chain uses TRBV27 with TRBJ2-2; the D gene is possibly TRBD2 (6 bases). From germline, CDR1 is MNHEY and CDR2 SMNVEV (reference sequence). CDR3 length: 13 amino acids.